This T cell receptor (beta chain) was sequenced during a study of blood T cell repertoires in COVID-19. Method: immunoSEQ multiplex PCR; TCRdb's copy keeps in-frame clones and lacks some. The sample includes 300,000 to 450,000 clones, 70% to 90% of them seen just once. This CDR3 is 14 amino acids long. CDR1 SNHLY and CDR2 FYNNEI come from the germline V gene. V dropped 7 bases and J dropped 9 bases, with 20 bases sitting between them. The sequencing input was peripheral blood. This sequence originates from a woman younger than 45 with COVID-19, enrolled during active disease. The chain has TRBV2 and TRBJ2-3; D unresolved. In DNA form, the CDR3 reads TGTGCCAGCACCCCGCCGCTATCGGGTATGACGCAGTATTTT. Translated: CASTPPLSGMTQYF.